Listed below are T cell receptor beta chains from one sample, sequenced in a study of cytomegalovirus exposure and HLA in healthy donors. Sequenced by immunoSEQ multiplex PCR; TCRdb stores in-frame clones only, minus some. Among some 130,000 clones listed, 70% to 75% were seen once. The material sequenced was PBMCs. Receptors were obtained from a man aged 30 to 39 in good health and CMV-seronegative. CDR3s include the opening cysteine and the closing phenylalanine or tryptophan. D genes are given only for firm matches. Rows give clone size only sometimes, using once, few, many, or a class for an expanded clone.

size	V	J	D	length	CDR3	DNA
NA	TRBV6-5	TRBJ1-1	NA	15	CASSYSRRGSTEAFF	TGTGCCAGCAGTTACTCGAGGCGAGGTTCCACTGAAGCTTTCTTT
once	TRBV10-1	TRBJ1-4	NA	12	CASSESSEKLFF	TGCGCCAGCAGTGAGTCGTCGGAAAAACTGTTTTTT
NA	TRBV5-6	TRBJ2-7	NA	16	CASSLTGIAEIGGQYF	TGTGCCAGCAGCTTGACCGGGATAGCGGAAATAGGAGGGCAGTACTTC
NA	TRBV5-4	TRBJ2-1	TRBD1	12	CASMDRVNEQFF	TGTGCCAGCATGGACAGGGTAAATGAGCAGTTCTTC
few	TRBV7-2	TRBJ2-7	TRBD2	15	CASALAGVHFYEQYF	TGTGCCTCCGCGCTAGCGGGGGTTCACTTCTACGAGCAGTACTTC
NA	TRBV5-1	TRBJ1-1	TRBD1	14	CASSPIAGQIEAFF	TGCGCCAGCAGCCCGATAGCGGGACAGATTGAAGCTTTCTTT
NA	TRBV5-6	TRBJ1-3	NA	16	CASSLRLSVSGNTIYF	TGTGCCAGCAGCTTAAGGTTGAGCGTCTCTGGAAACACCATATATTTT
few	TRBV5-6	TRBJ2-5	NA	16	CASSLGFEQGQETQYF	TGTGCCAGCAGCTTGGGATTCGAACAGGGACAAGAGACCCAGTACTTC
once	TRBV29-1	TRBJ2-7	TRBD2	13	CSVGTSGVYEQYF	TGCAGCGTTGGCACTAGCGGGGTTTACGAGCAGTACTTC
NA	TRBV6-6	TRBJ1-6	NA	15	CASSLQGPYNSPLHF	TGTGCCAGCAGTCTCCAGGGCCCCTATAATTCACCCCTCCACTTT
NA	TRBV7-2	TRBJ2-5	NA	13	CASSLQYQETQYF	TGTGCCAGCAGTTTACAGTACCAAGAGACCCAGTACTTC
few	TRBV7-2	TRBJ2-7	NA	13	CASSLRLPDEQYF	TGTGCCAGCAGCTTAAGACTACCCGACGAGCAGTACTTC
NA	TRBV6-5	TRBJ2-7	NA	15	CASSYSRGGGYEQYF	TGTGCCAGCAGTTACTCGAGGGGGGGTGGCTACGAGCAGTACTTC
NA	TRBV28	TRBJ2-1	TRBD2	16	CASSLLAGVSYNEQFF	TGTGCCAGCAGTTTACTAGCGGGAGTATCCTACAATGAGCAGTTCTTC
NA	TRBV5-1	TRBJ2-1	NA	13	CASTIQGSNEQFF	TGCGCCAGCACCATTCAGGGTAGCAATGAGCAGTTCTTC
NA	TRBV6-5	TRBJ1-2	NA	15	CASSLRQEWDYGYTF	TGTGCCAGCAGCCTGAGACAGGAGTGGGACTATGGCTACACCTTC
NA	TRBV28	TRBJ1-1	TRBD1	13	CASRTGGYTEAFF	TGTGCCAGCAGAACAGGGGGGTACACTGAAGCTTTCTTT
NA	TRBV6-5	TRBJ2-1	NA	14	CASSPQTTYNEQFF	TGTGCCAGCAGCCCACAGACCACTTACAATGAGCAGTTCTTC
NA	TRBV5-1	TRBJ2-1	NA	11	CASSPDNEQFF	TGCGCCAGCAGCCCAGACAATGAGCAGTTCTTC
NA	TRBV5-1	TRBJ2-7	NA	14	CASSLWQGQDATYF	TGCGCCAGCAGCCTCTGGCAGGGGCAGGATGCTACTTACTTC
NA	TRBV4-2	TRBJ2-3	NA	16	CASSLTQGGSTDTQYF	TGTGCCAGCAGCCTTACACAGGGAGGGAGCACAGATACGCAGTATTTT
NA	TRBV7-9	TRBJ1-2	NA	14	CASSSNHINYGYTF	TGTGCCAGCAGCTCGAACCACATTAACTATGGCTACACCTTC